This T cell receptor (beta chain) was profiled in a study of control samples from healthy donors and cancer patients. Deletions cut 5 bases from V and 7 bases from J, with 17 bases between. Germline CDR1 SQVTM, CDR2 ANQGSEA. The CDR3 loop spans 13 amino acids. Sequenced by immunoSEQ multiplex PCR; TCRdb stores in-frame clones only, minus some. The data show 150,000 to 200,000 clones, with roughly 94% seen just once and 8.5% held by the top ten. The sequencing sample was made of blood. The TCR comes from a woman between 35 and 50 years old in good health. This sequence joins TRBV29-1 and TRBJ1-2; no reliable D call. The CDR3 DNA reads as TGCAGCGTTTCGTCCCTGGAGGTCGGTGGCTACACCTTC. This gives the protein CSVSSLEVGGYTF.